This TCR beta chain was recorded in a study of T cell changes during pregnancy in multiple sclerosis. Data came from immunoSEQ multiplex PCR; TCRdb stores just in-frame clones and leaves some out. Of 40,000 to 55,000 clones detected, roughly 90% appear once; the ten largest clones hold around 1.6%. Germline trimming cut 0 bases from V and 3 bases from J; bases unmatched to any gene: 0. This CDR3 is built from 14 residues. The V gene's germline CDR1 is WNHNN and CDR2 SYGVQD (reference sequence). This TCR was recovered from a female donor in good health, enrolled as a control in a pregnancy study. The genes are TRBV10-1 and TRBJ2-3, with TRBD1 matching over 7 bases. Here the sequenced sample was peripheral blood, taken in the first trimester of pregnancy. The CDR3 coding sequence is TGCGCCAGCAGTGAGTCGACAGGGACAGATACGCAGTATTTT. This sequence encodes CASSESTGTDTQYF.